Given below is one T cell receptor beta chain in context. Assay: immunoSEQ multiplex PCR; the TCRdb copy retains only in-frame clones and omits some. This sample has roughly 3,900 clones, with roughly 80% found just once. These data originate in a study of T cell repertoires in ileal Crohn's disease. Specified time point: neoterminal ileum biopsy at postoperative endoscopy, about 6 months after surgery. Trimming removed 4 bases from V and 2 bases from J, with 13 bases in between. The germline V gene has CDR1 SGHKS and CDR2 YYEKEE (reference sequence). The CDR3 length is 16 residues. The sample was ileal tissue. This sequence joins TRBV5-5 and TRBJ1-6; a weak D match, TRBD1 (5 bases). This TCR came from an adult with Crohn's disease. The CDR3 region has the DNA TGTGCCAGCAGCGAAAAGGGGTGGACCTATAATTCACCCCTCCACTTT. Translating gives CASSEKGWTYNSPLHF.